The entry that follows covers one TCR beta chain sequence. This sample was included in a study of blood T cell repertoires in COVID-19. The overall study: The United States, Italy and Spain provided the acute and convalescent COVID-19 samples. Sources were T cells, B-cell-depleted T cells, or PBMCs; the material itself was cDNA or gDNA.

Trimming removed 2 bases at V and 0 bases at J, with 14 bases between. Germline-derived CDR1 and CDR2 are MNHEY and SVGEGT. The length of the CDR3 is 18 residues. In the study's own analysis: Reference gene primer amplification gave nucleated cell count estimates. The protocol was immunoSEQ multiplex PCR, while the TCRdb copy is restricted to in-frame clones and leaves out a portion. V and J calls and clone size are given by that table; D and trimming were obtained from the DNA. This table has 75,000 to 100,000 clones, around nine tenths appearing once. The receptor's source is a human donor in a cohort sampled during active COVID-19. Sequences were obtained from peripheral blood. The chain is built from TRBV6-2 or TRBV6-3 and TRBJ1-6; D uncertain. CDR3 sequence: CASSYGGDLSSYNSPLHF. DNA for the CDR3: TGTGCCAGCAGTTACGGCGGAGACTTGAGCTCCTATAATTCACCCCTCCACTTT.